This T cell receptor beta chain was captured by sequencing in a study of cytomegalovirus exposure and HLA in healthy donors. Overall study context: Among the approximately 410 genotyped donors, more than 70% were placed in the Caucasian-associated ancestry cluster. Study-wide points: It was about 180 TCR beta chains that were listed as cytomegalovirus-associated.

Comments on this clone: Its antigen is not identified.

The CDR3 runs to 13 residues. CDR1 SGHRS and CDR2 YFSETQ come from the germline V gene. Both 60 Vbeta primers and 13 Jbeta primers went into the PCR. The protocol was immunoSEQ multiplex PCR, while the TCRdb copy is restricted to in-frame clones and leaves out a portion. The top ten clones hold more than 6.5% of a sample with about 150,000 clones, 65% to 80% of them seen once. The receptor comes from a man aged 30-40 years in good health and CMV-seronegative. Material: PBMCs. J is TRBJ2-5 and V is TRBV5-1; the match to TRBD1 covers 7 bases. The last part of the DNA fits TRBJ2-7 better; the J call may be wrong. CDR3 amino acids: CASSHGTVYEQYF. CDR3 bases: TGCGCCAGCTCGCATGGGACAGTTTACGAGCAGTACTTC.